These T cell receptor beta chains were read from a single sample in a study of shared clonotypes between healthy human individuals. Using immunoSEQ multiplex PCR, the repertoire was profiled, and TCRdb retains in-frame clones only, with some absent. The sample contains about 1.1 million clones, 60% to 85% of which appear only once. Sequenced input: memory CD4+ T cells from PBMCs. Every receptor here comes from a man in his late teens or twenties in good health. Some clones in this sample may be carry-over from other donors' samples. CDR3s include the opening cysteine and the closing phenylalanine or tryptophan. Each record gives: D gene, J gene, clone size, V gene, CDR3 DNA, CDR3 protein. A D gene is named only where the DNA matches it firmly. Clone size is stated in some rows and not others, as once, few, many or a class when expanded.

- | TRBJ1-1 | - | TRBV4-3 | TGCGCCAGCAGCCAAGATGGTCGACCGAACACTGAAGCTTTCTTT | CASSQDGRPNTEAFF
- | TRBJ2-7 | - | TRBV6-5 | TGTGCCAGCAGTTACAAACAGGCCGCCTACGAGCAGTACTTC | CASSYKQAAYEQYF
TRBD1 | TRBJ1-2 | - | TRBV7-2 | TGTGCCAGCAGCGTACAGGGACAGGGGTTCTATGGCTACACCTTC | CASSVQGQGFYGYTF
- | TRBJ1-2 | - | TRBV9 | TGTGCCAGCACCCCTACTGGGGCGCATGGCTACACCTTC | CASTPTGAHGYTF
- | TRBJ2-7 | - | TRBV6-1 | TGTGCCAGCAGTGGGGGTGGCTCCTACGAGCAGTACTTC | CASSGGGSYEQYF
TRBD1 | TRBJ1-5 | few | TRBV10-3 | TGTGCCATCGCAAAGGACAGGGGCAATCAGCCCCAGCATTTT | CAIAKDRGNQPQHF
- | TRBJ2-1 | - | TRBV9 | TGTGCCAGCAGCGCTACAGGGGAGGGAGCTTTATACAATGAGCAGTTCTTC | CASSATGEGALYNEQFF
TRBD2 | TRBJ2-2 | once | TRBV27 | TGTGCCAGCAGTCGCCCGACTAGCGCGAACACCGGGGAGCTGTTTTTT | CASSRPTSANTGELFF
- | TRBJ1-5 | many | TRBV10-3 | TGTGCCATCAATCAAGGGGGGAATCAGCCCCAGCATTTT | CAINQGGNQPQHF
- | TRBJ1-4 | - | TRBV7-2 | TGTGCCAGCAGCCCTGGACGTGAAAAACTGTTTTTT | CASSPGREKLFF
- | TRBJ1-1 | - | TRBV5-1 | TGCGCCAGCAGCTTGGCCGAGGGAAGCACTGAAGCTTTCTTT | CASSLAEGSTEAFF
- | TRBJ1-4 | - | TRBV28 | TGTGCCAGCAGTGGGAGAGCTTCGAATTATGAAAAACTGTTTTTT | CASSGRASNYEKLFF
- | TRBJ1-5 | - | TRBV5-6 | TGTGCCAGCAGCTTGTACGGGGCTAGCAATCAGCCCCAGCATTTT | CASSLYGASNQPQHF
TRBD2 | TRBJ2-1 | - | TRBV10-1 | TGCGCCAGCAGTGAGACAGGGACTAGCGGGAGAAATGAGCAGTTCTTC | CASSETGTSGRNEQFF
TRBD2 | TRBJ2-3 | - | TRBV2 | TGTGCCAGCAGTGCCATACTAGCGGGAGGAGGAGATACGCAGTATTTT | CASSAILAGGGDTQYF
TRBD2 | TRBJ2-3 | - | TRBV28 | TGTGCCAGCAGTATCAGGTTGAGCGGGGCGGCGGATACGCAGTATTTT | CASSIRLSGAADTQYF